The 18 T cell receptor beta chains below all came from one sample that was sequenced in a study of CXCR3-negative and CXCR3-positive naive CD8 T cells (dated by TCRdb to about 2019). Sequencing instrument: NextSeq 550. The Human TCR Profiling Kit (MiLaboratory) was used to prepare UMI-labeled 5' RACE TRB cDNA libraries. After reprocessing by TCRdb, each CDR3 protein sequence is one entry, and no DNA is given. The sample table records more than 75,000 distinct CDR3 sequences. The ten largest make up approximately 0.67% of the sample. For these TCRs, the target antigens are not known. Summary of the overall study and its limitations: Compared with CXCR3-negative naive cells, CXCR3-positive naive cells had TRB CDR3s with higher hydrophobicity (lower Kidera factor 4), lower energy, and higher strength and volume indices.

Material for sequencing was naive CXCR3+ CD8+ T cells from blood. The meaning of the sample's cell subset or site label: CD45RO-CCR7+CD27+CD95- naive CD8+ T cells expressing CXCR3 (TNR3+). These receptors were collected from a human donor in good health. Some clones in this sample may be carry-over from other donors' samples.

The chain links TRBV5-1 to TRBJ2-7; the D gene TCRdb calls, TRBD1, cannot be checked with no DNA. The CDR3 totals 14 residues. CDR1 and CDR2 from the germline V gene are SGHRS and YFSETQ. CDR3 loop: CASSLGQGDYEQYF.

J is TRBJ2-5 and V is TRBV7-9; with no DNA, the TCRdb D assignment of TRBD1 cannot be verified. Germline V gene data show CDR1 as SEHNR and CDR2 as FQNEAQ (reference sequence). There are 15 residues in the CDR3. The CDR3 loop reads CASSPFGGHQETQYF.

The chain couples TRBV27 to TRBJ1-1; the TCRdb D gene call, TRBD1, has no DNA to confirm it. Germline-derived CDR1 and CDR2 are MNHEY and SMNVEV (reference sequence). The length of the CDR3 is 13 residues. The CDR3 protein is CASIRPGGTEAFF.

V gene TRBV7-9 combines with J gene TRBJ2-7; checking the TCRdb D call of TRBD1 is not possible without DNA. The CDR3 has 16 residues. Germline lookup yields CDR1 SEHNR and CDR2 FQNEAQ (reference sequence). The chain's CDR3 is CASSSSMGQESYEQYF.

The genes are TRBV4-3 and TRBJ2-5; TCRdb picks TRBD1, but there is no DNA to check that call. CDR3 size: 15 residues. Germline V gene data show CDR1 as LGHNA and CDR2 as YSLEER. The CDR3 here is CASSPTGGATETQYF.

The rearrangement uses TRBV7-9 and TRBJ2-1; the TRBD2 assignment by TCRdb is unverifiable without DNA. This CDR3 region has 15 residues. CDR1 and CDR2 from the germline V gene are SEHNR and FQNEAQ (reference sequence). CDR3 protein: CASSLASLALNEQFF. Complete variable domain (other parts from reference TRBV7-9 and TRBJ2-1): DTGVSQNPRHKITKRGQNVTFRCDPISEHNRLYWYRQTLGQGPEFLTYFQNEAQLEKSRLLSDRFSAERPKGSFSTLEIQRTEQGDSAMYLCASSLASLALNEQFFGPGTRLTVL.

V and J are TRBV29-1 and TRBJ2-1; TCRdb proposes TRBD2, but this gene call is untestable without DNA. Germline V gene sequence: CDR1 SQVTM, CDR2 ANQGSEA. The CDR3 sequence is 15 residues long. The CDR3 sequence is CSVRLAESSYNEQFF.

CDR3 residues: CASRPLGLGGDEQYF. The chain is built from TRBV2 and TRBJ2-7; TCRdb picks TRBD2, but there is no DNA to check that call. Germline V CDR1 and CDR2: SNHLY, FYNNEI. This CDR3 has 15 residues.

The CDR3 here is CATSRTGGAQPQHF. This rearrangement joins TRBV15 to TRBJ1-5; TCRdb names TRBD1, which stays unverified in the absence of DNA. Per germline, CDR1 LNHNV and CDR2 YYDKDF (reference sequence). The CDR3 spans 14 residues.

The gene calls are TRBV6-1 and TRBJ1-1; TCRdb's assignment of TRBD1 cannot be checked, as there is no DNA. The CDR3 has 15 residues. CDR1 MNHNS and CDR2 SASEGT come from the germline V gene. CDR3 amino acids: CASRNRDRVGTEAFF.

The chain is built from TRBV28 and TRBJ2-5; the D call of TRBD1 rests on TCRdb alone, since no DNA is present to check it. Germline V gene lookup returns CDR1 MDHEN and CDR2 SYDVKM. The CDR3 has 14 amino acids. Here the CDR3 reads CASAPGQRLETQYF.

The rearrangement links TRBV5-5 to TRBJ2-1; TCRdb gives TRBD2 as the D gene, but with no DNA this cannot be confirmed. The V gene's germline CDR1 is SGHKS and CDR2 YYEKEE (reference sequence). The CDR3 consists of 14 residues. CDR3 protein: CASSLGASGPEGFF. The variable domain in full, with the rest retrieved from reference TRBV5-5 and TRBJ2-1, is DAGVTQSPTHLIKTRGQQVTLRCSPISGHKSVSWYQQVLGQGPQFIFQYYEKEERGRGNFPDRFSARQFPNYSSELNVNALLLGDSALYLCASSLGASGPEGFFGPGTRLTVL.

The chain is built from TRBV2 and TRBJ1-2; the D gene TCRdb calls, TRBD1, cannot be checked with no DNA. The CDR3 has 14 residues. Germline V lookup: CDR1 SNHLY, CDR2 FYNNEI. The CDR3 reads CDSSETGGDYGYTF.

V gene TRBV29-1 combines with J gene TRBJ2-7; TCRdb names TRBD1, which stays unverified in the absence of DNA. The CDR3 is 13 residues long. CDR1 and CDR2 from the germline V gene are SQVTM and ANQGSEA. CDR3: CSVLQGDTYEQYF.

CDR3 residues: CASSAGGGRSYGYTF. The V call is TRBV9, the J call TRBJ1-2; without DNA, the TCRdb call of TRBD1 cannot be checked. Germline loops: CDR1 SGDLS, CDR2 YYNGEE. CDR3 length: 15 amino acids. Full variable domain (rest looked up from reference TRBV9 and TRBJ1-2): DSGVTQTPKHLITATGQRVTLRCSPRSGDLSVYWYQQSLDQGLQFLIQYYNGEERAKGNILERFSAQQFPDLHSELNLSSLELGDSALYFCASSAGGGRSYGYTFGSGTRLTVV.

The V call is TRBV11-2, the J call TRBJ2-7. CDR1 and CDR2 (germline): SGHAT, FQNNGV. The CDR3 consists of 12 residues. The CDR3 protein is CASSLTYYEQYF.

CDR3 amino acids: CASSRRAGEQYF. The rearrangement links TRBV4-2 to TRBJ2-7; TCRdb picks TRBD2, but there is no DNA to check that call. CDR1 and CDR2 (germline): LGHNA, YNFKEQ. The CDR3 has 12 amino acids.

The genes are TRBV9 and TRBJ1-1; the TRBD1 assignment by TCRdb is unverifiable without DNA. This CDR3 is built from 15 residues. CDR1 and CDR2 from the germline V gene are SGDLS and YYNGEE. CDR3 sequence: CASKTDRAVRTEAFF.